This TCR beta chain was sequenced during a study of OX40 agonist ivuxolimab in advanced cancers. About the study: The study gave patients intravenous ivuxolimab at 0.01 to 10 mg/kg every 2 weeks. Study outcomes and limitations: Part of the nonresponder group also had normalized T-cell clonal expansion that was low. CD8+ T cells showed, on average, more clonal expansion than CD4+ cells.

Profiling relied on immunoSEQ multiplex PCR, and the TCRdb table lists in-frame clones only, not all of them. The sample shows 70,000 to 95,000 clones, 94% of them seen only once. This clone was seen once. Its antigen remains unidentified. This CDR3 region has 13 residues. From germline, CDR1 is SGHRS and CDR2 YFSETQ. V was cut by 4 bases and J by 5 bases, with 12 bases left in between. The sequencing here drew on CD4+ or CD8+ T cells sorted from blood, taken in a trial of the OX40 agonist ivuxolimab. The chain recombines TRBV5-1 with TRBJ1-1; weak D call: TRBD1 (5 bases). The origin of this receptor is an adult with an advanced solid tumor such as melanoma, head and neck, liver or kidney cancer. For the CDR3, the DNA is TGCGCCAGCAGCCCGGGGGGGAGGACTGAAGCTTTCTTT. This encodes CASSPGGRTEAFF. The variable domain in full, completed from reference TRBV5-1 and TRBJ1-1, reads KAGVTQTPRYLIKTRGQQVTLSCSPISGHRSVSWYQQTPGQGLQFLFEYFSETQRNKGNFPGRFSGRQFSNSRSEMNVSTLELGDSALYLCASSPGGRTEAFFGQGTRLTVV.